The 20 T cell receptor beta chains reported below all come from one sample, sequenced in a study of cytomegalovirus exposure and HLA in healthy donors. PCR involved 60 Vbeta and 13 Jbeta primers. The protocol was immunoSEQ multiplex PCR, while the TCRdb copy is restricted to in-frame clones and leaves out a portion. The sample records over 100,000 clones, roughly 68% being singletons. Sequencing was performed on PBMCs. The receptors were gathered from a young man in good health and CMV-seropositive.

This chain uses TRBV11-2 with TRBJ1-1, with D hard to call. CDR1 is SGHAT, CDR2 FQNNGV, per germline. The V gene lost 1 base and the J gene lost 5 bases, with 20 bases spanning the gap. There are 17 residues in the CDR3. CDR3 residues: CASSLARVARLGTEAFF. The DNA of the CDR3 is TGTGCCAGCAGCTTAGCGAGGGTCGCCAGACTGGGAACTGAAGCTTTCTTT.

V is TRBV2 and J is TRBJ2-5; maybe TRBD2 (6 bases). The DNA end is a closer match to TRBJ2-7, so the J assignment may be wrong. CDR1 is SNHLY and CDR2 is FYNNEI in the germline V gene. The CDR3 spans 13 residues. The CDR3 sequence is CASMRGPTYEQYF. Written as DNA, the CDR3 is TGTGCCAGCATGCGGGGCCCCACCTACGAGCAGTACTTC.

This sequence joins TRBV9 and TRBJ2-3; possibly TRBD1 for D (6 bases). Trimming stripped 6 bases from V and 6 bases from J, with 20 bases between. This CDR3 is built from 15 residues. Germline V gene sequence: CDR1 SGDLS, CDR2 YYNGEE. The CDR3 here is CASKAGVGGGDTQYF. For the CDR3, the DNA is TGTGCCAGCAAGGCTGGAGTAGGGGGTGGGGATACGCAGTATTTT.

The chain links TRBV9 to TRBJ2-1, with 9 positions matching TRBD2. Germline lookup yields CDR1 SGDLS and CDR2 YYNGEE. This CDR3 region has 16 residues. With 0 bases clipped from V and 5 bases from J, the junction kept 6 bases outside the gene matches. CDR3 region: CASSVDGTSFDNEQFF. The DNA for the CDR3 is TGTGCCAGCAGCGTAGACGGGACTAGCTTCGACAATGAGCAGTTCTTC.

CDR3 sequence reads: CASSQGEISYNEQFF. CDR3 DNA sequence: TGCGCCAGCAGCCAGGGGGAGATCTCCTACAATGAGCAGTTCTTC. V and J are TRBV5-1 and TRBJ2-1; 7 bases agree with TRBD1. The CDR3 totals 15 residues. From germline, CDR1 is SGHRS and CDR2 YFSETQ. Trimming took 4 bases from V and 0 from J; bases not matched to a gene: 4.

The chain combines TRBV19 with TRBJ2-5; 16 bases fit TRBD2. Losses at the gene ends were 2 bases for V and 7 bases for J; bases not matched to a gene: 13. CDR3 length: 19 residues. The V gene's germline CDR1 is LNHDA and CDR2 SQIVND (reference sequence). CDR3 coding DNA: TGTGCCAGTAGTATAAGCCCTGTTGGGACTAGCGGGGGGGCCGGGACCCAGTACTTC. Translated: CASSISPVGTSGGAGTQYF.

This chain links TRBV7-9 with TRBJ2-7; D is perhaps TRBD2 (6 bases). CDR3 length: 14 residues. Trimming took off 5 bases at V and 2 bases at J, with 13 bases between the two ends. CDR1 SEHNR and CDR2 FQNEAQ come from the germline V gene (reference sequence). This chain's CDR3 is CASSPGDGPYEQYF. The DNA of the CDR3 is TGTGCCAGCAGCCCGGGAGATGGACCCTACGAGCAGTACTTC.

The chain carries TRBV6-1 and TRBJ2-3; no clear D gene. Trimming cost V 5 bases and J 6 bases, with 12 bases left between them. The CDR3 loop spans 13 amino acids. Germline V gene sequence: CDR1 MNHNS, CDR2 SASEGT. In DNA form, the CDR3 reads TGTGCCAGCAGTTTGAATCAGGTGGATACGCAGTATTTT. Its translation: CASSLNQVDTQYF.

In this sample, this clone turned up once. The V gene is TRBV19, the J gene TRBJ1-5, with TRBD1 matching over 8 bases. Germline V lookup: CDR1 LNHDA, CDR2 SQIVND (reference sequence). The CDR3 has 13 amino acids. Trimming took 8 bases from V and 7 from J; bases not matched to a gene: 7. CDR3 in DNA: TGTGCCAGTCGGACAGGGAAGGGCCAGCCCCAGCATTTT. Translating it yields CASRTGKGQPQHF. Full variable domain (missing parts from reference TRBV19 and TRBJ1-5): DGGITQSPKYLFRKEGQNVTLSCEQNLNHDAMYWYRQDPGQGLRLIYYSQIVNDFQKGDIAEGYSVSREKKESFPLTVTSAQKNPTAFYLCASRTGKGQPQHFGDGTRLSIL.

The J gene is TRBJ2-3, the V gene TRBV19; D not resolved. Germline V lookup: CDR1 LNHDA, CDR2 SQIVND (reference sequence). CDR3 length: 13 amino acids. Trimming left V 1 base short and J 5 bases short, with 7 bases between. CDR3 sequence (DNA): TGTGCCAGTAGTATAGTTGGCCTAGATACGCAGTATTTT. Protein sequence: CASSIVGLDTQYF. The full variable domain, in which reference TRBV19 and TRBJ2-3 provide the parts outside the CDR3, is DGGITQSPKYLFRKEGQNVTLSCEQNLNHDAMYWYRQDPGQGLRLIYYSQIVNDFQKGDIAEGYSVSREKKESFPLTVTSAQKNPTAFYLCASSIVGLDTQYFGPGTRLTVL.

The chain recombines TRBV10-2 with TRBJ2-2; tentatively, D is TRBD2 (6 bases). Germline CDR1 is WSHSY and CDR2 is SAAADI. The CDR3 spans 17 residues. V lost 3 bases and J lost 0, with 14 bases in between. The DNA for the CDR3 is TGCGCCAGCAGTGACTCGGGGGTGCCCGCGAACACCGGGGAGCTGTTTTTT. It yields the protein CASSDSGVPANTGELFF.

This rearrangement joins TRBV2 to TRBJ1-6; 8 positions match TRBD1. CDR1 is SNHLY and CDR2 is FYNNEI in the germline V gene. J lost 4 bases, V lost 1 base, and 12 bases had no gene match. This CDR3 has 19 amino acids. The CDR3 here is CASSEGPGGKGKYNSPLHF. Written as DNA, the CDR3 is TGTGCCAGCAGTGAAGGTCCAGGGGGCAAAGGGAAGTATAATTCACCCCTCCACTTT.

This clone was detected only a few times. CDR3 protein: CASSSPRTGQTQYF. In nucleotides, the CDR3 is TGTGCCAGCAGCTCCCCCCGGACAGGGCAGACCCAGTACTTC. This sequence joins TRBV11-2 and TRBJ2-5; 8 bases are shared with TRBD1. Germline V CDR1 and CDR2: SGHAT, FQNNGV. This CDR3 spans 14 amino acids. Unmatched junction bases numbered 7, after V lost 4 bases and J lost 6 bases.

This sequence joins TRBV9 and TRBJ2-2; a weak D match, TRBD1 (5 bases). V lost 0 bases to trimming and J lost 1 base, with 16 bases between them. CDR3 length: 18 residues. Germline V CDR1 and CDR2: SGDLS, YYNGEE. The CDR3 is CASSVGGLSVLNTGELFF. CDR3 DNA: TGTGCCAGCAGCGTAGGGGGCCTATCGGTATTGAACACCGGGGAGCTGTTTTTT.

The chain couples TRBV29-1 to TRBJ1-2; 10 positions match TRBD1. The ends lost 2 bases at V and 8 bases at J; junction bases unmatched: 17. The germline gives CDR1 SQVTM, CDR2 ANQGSEA. This CDR3 spans 17 amino acids. For the CDR3, the DNA is TGCAGCGTTGAACACCTCGGCTGGACAGGGGGAATCGGGGGCTACACCTTC. Translation gives CSVEHLGWTGGIGGYTF.

The CDR3 bases are TGTGCCAGCAGTGAAGCTCCGACTAGACATGAGCAGTTCTTC. It is translated as CASSEAPTRHEQFF. The V call is TRBV2, the J call TRBJ2-1; D perhaps matches TRBD2 (6 bases). Trimming took off 0 bases at V and 8 bases at J, with 11 bases between the two ends. The CDR3 consists of 14 residues. Germline V lookup: CDR1 SNHLY, CDR2 FYNNEI.

J is TRBJ1-1 and V is TRBV7-3; tentatively, D is TRBD1 (6 bases). This CDR3 comprises 13 residues. Between the trimmed V and J ends, which lost 5 bases and 7 bases, there was a span of 14 bases. Looked up from germline, CDR1 is SGHTA and CDR2 is FQGTGA. CDR3 region: CASSRTLQGEAFF. The CDR3 DNA reads as TGTGCCAGCAGCCGTACGCTACAGGGTGAAGCTTTCTTT. The whole variable domain, filled in from reference TRBV7-3 and TRBJ1-1, reads GAGVSQTPSNKVTEKGKYVELRCDPISGHTALYWYRQSLGQGPEFLIYFQGTGAADDSGLPNDRFFAVRPEGSVSTLKIQRTERGDSAVYLCASSRTLQGEAFFGQGTRLTVV.

This chain links TRBV2 with TRBJ2-1; the match to TRBD2 covers 12 bases. The germline gives CDR1 SNHLY, CDR2 FYNNEI. The CDR3 has 15 amino acids. With 3 bases clipped from V and 8 bases from J, the junction kept 5 bases outside the gene matches. The CDR3 reads CASSELAGGSDEQFF. For the CDR3, the DNA is TGTGCCAGCAGTGAGCTAGCGGGAGGGTCGGATGAGCAGTTCTTC.

This clone was detected only a few times. CDR3 DNA sequence: TGTGCCAGCAGTGAAGGGACAGGGGCCTACACCGGGGAGCTGTTTTTT. Translating gives CASSEGTGAYTGELFF. The chain uses TRBV6-1 and TRBJ2-2; 9 bases are shared with TRBD1. The V gene end was trimmed by 1 base and the J gene end by 3 bases; junction bases not matched to a gene: 3. The CDR3 spans 16 residues. Germline CDR1 MNHNS, CDR2 SASEGT.

This clone was detected once. This chain uses TRBV28 with TRBJ2-2, with unresolved D. The CDR3 is 15 amino acids. The V end was cut by 3 bases, the J end by 4 bases, with 12 bases between. Germline V gene data show CDR1 as MDHEN and CDR2 as SYDVKM. CDR3 sequence: CASSFGRPFTGELFF. CDR3 DNA: TGTGCCAGCAGTTTTGGGCGCCCTTTCACCGGGGAGCTGTTTTTT.